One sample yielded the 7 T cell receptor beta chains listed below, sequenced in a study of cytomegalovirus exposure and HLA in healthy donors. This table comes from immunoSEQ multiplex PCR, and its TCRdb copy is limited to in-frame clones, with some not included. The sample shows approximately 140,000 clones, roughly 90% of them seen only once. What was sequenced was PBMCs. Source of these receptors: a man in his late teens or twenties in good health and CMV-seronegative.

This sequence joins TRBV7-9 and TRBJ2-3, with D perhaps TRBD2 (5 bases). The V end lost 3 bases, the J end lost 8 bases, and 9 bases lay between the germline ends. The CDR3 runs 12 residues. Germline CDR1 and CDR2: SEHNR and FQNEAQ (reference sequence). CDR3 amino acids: CASSFGEGTQYF. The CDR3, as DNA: TGTGCCAGCAGCTTCGGAGAGGGTACGCAGTATTTT.

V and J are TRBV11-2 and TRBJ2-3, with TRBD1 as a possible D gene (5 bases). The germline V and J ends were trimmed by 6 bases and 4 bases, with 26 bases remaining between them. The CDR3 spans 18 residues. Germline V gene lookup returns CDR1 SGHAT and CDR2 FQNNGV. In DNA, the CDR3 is TGTGCCAGCAGTGTCGATATCTTGCGTAGGGGTTTTGCAGATACGCAGTATTTT. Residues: CASSVDILRRGFADTQYF.

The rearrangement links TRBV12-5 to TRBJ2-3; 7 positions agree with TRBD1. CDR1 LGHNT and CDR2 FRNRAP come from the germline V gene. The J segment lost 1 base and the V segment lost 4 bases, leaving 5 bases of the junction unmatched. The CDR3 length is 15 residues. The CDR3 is CASGWGTVGTDTQYF. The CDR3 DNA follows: TGTGCTAGTGGTTGGGGGACAGTCGGCACAGATACGCAGTATTTT.

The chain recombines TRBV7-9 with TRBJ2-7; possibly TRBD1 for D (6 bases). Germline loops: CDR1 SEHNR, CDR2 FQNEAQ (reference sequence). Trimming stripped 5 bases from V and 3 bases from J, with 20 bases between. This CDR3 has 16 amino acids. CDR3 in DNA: TGTGCCAGCAGCCGCGTCGCAGGGGCTATGGGCTACGAGCAGTACTTC. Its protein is CASSRVAGAMGYEQYF.

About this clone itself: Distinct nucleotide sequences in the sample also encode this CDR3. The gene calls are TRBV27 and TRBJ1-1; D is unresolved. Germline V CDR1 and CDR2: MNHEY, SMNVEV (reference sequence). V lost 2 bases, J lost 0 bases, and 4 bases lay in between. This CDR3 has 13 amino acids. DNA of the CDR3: TGTGCCAGCAGTTTAGTCATGAACACTGAAGCTTTCTTT. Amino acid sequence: CASSLVMNTEAFF.

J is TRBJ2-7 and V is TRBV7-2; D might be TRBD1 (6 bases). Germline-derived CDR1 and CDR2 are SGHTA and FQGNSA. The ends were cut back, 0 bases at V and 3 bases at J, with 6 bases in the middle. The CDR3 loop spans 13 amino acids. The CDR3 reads CASSLAGGYEQYF. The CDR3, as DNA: TGTGCCAGCAGCTTAGCAGGGGGCTACGAGCAGTACTTC.

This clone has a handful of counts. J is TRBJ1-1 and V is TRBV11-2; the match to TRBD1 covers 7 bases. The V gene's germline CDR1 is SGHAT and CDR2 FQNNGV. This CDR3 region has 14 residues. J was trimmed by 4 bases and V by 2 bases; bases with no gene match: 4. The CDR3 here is CASSLTGDGTEAFF. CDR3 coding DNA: TGTGCCAGCAGCTTAACAGGGGATGGCACTGAAGCTTTCTTT.